These 15 T cell receptor beta chains share one sample of origin, sequenced in a study of PD-1 blockade in classical Hodgkin lymphoma. The patients all showed relapse after autologous stem cell transplantation, while their brentuximab vedotin exposure varied. The table came from immunoSEQ multiplex PCR; TCRdb's copy has only in-frame clones and leaves some out. The sample has about 43,000 clones; under 75% are singletons. Sequenced here: peripheral blood mononuclear cells (PBMCs), sampled before the second cycle of nivolumab. Receptors originate from a human donor with classical Hodgkin lymphoma.

This chain connects TRBV28 to TRBJ1-1; TRBD1 agrees at 7 bases. CDR1 MDHEN and CDR2 SYDVKM come from the germline V gene. With V trimmed by 2 bases and J by 3 bases, 3 bases remained unmatched. The CDR3 sequence is 14 residues long. CDR3 loop: CASSLPTGYTEAFF. CDR3 DNA sequence: TGTGCCAGCAGTTTACCGACAGGGTACACTGAAGCTTTCTTT.

CDR3 amino acids: CASSAGLAGVEYEQYF. The CDR3 bases are TGTGCCAGCAGCGCCGGACTAGCGGGAGTGGAGTACGAGCAGTACTTC. The rearrangement links TRBV9 to TRBJ2-7; 13 positions agree with TRBD2. Germline assignment: CDR1 SGDLS and CDR2 YYNGEE. Trimming took 3 bases from V and 4 from J; bases not matched to a gene: 7. The CDR3 is 16 amino acids.

The rearrangement joins TRBV30 to TRBJ2-7; TRBD1 agrees at 8 bases. The CDR3 extends over 13 amino acids. V dropped 5 bases and J dropped 7; count of bases not matched to a gene: 10. The germline V gene has CDR1 GTSNPN and CDR2 SVGIG (reference sequence). CDR3 protein: CAWEEGTGNEQYF. The CDR3 coding sequence is TGTGCCTGGGAGGAGGGGACAGGTAATGAGCAGTACTTC.

The genes are TRBV9 and TRBJ1-2, with 8 nucleotides matching TRBD1. Unmatched junction bases numbered 12, after V lost 0 bases and J lost 5 bases. CDR1 and CDR2 from the germline V gene are SGDLS and YYNGEE. The CDR3 runs to 17 residues. CDR3 residues: CASSVDWGAGGAYGYTF. As DNA, the CDR3 is TGTGCCAGCAGCGTAGATTGGGGGGCAGGGGGCGCATATGGCTACACCTTC.

This chain links TRBV15 with TRBJ2-5; tentatively, D is TRBD2 (6 bases). V dropped 3 bases and J dropped 4 bases, with 18 bases sitting between them. Germline CDR1 LNHNV, CDR2 YYDKDF (reference sequence). This CDR3 spans 16 amino acids. DNA of the CDR3: TGTGCCACCAGCAGCCCTCAGACGGGGAGGAGAGAGACCCAGTACTTC. This gives the protein CATSSPQTGRRETQYF.

The rearrangement joins TRBV5-1 to TRBJ2-1, with D possibly TRBD1 on 5 matching bases. Germline V CDR1 and CDR2: SGHRS, YFSETQ. V lost 6 bases to trimming and J lost 6 bases, with 7 bases between them. The CDR3 runs to 11 residues. The CDR3 DNA sequence: TGCGCCAGCACCGACAGCAATGAGCAGTTCTTC. This gives the protein CASTDSNEQFF.

The table lists this clone with a few counts. This chain connects TRBV9 to TRBJ1-2, with D hard to call. The CDR3 runs 14 residues. Per germline, CDR1 SGDLS and CDR2 YYNGEE. V dropped 2 bases and J dropped 8 bases, with 16 bases sitting between them. This chain's CDR3 is CASSVSRLSVGYTF. CDR3 nucleotide sequence: TGTGCCAGCAGCGTTTCCAGACTCTCGGTCGGCTACACCTTC.

This clone was detected only a few times. The J gene is TRBJ1-5, the V gene TRBV7-2; the match to TRBD1 covers 8 bases. The V segment lost 1 base and the J segment 4 bases; nucleotides outside the gene matches: 12. The germline V gene encodes CDR1 SGHTA and CDR2 FQGNSA. The CDR3 is made up of 18 amino acids. Here the CDR3 reads CASSLVGRAGQGNQPQHF. CDR3 bases: TGTGCCAGCAGCTTAGTCGGTAGGGCTGGACAGGGAAATCAGCCCCAGCATTTT.

The chain is built from TRBV15 and TRBJ1-1, with 10 bases aligning to TRBD1. Germline assignment: CDR1 LNHNV and CDR2 YYDKDF (reference sequence). This CDR3 spans 17 amino acids. V lost 4 bases to trimming and J lost 2 bases; unmatched junction nucleotides: 10. CDR3 nucleotide sequence: TGTGCCACCAGCACCAGACAGGGGGCGAGAGGAAACACTGAAGCTTTCTTT. Translated: CATSTRQGARGNTEAFF.

This chain connects TRBV6-6 to TRBJ2-1; 8 bases match TRBD2. The CDR3 has 15 amino acids. Trimming removed 7 bases from V and 5 bases from J; junction bases left unmatched: 10. CDR1 MNHNY and CDR2 SVGAGI come from the germline V gene (reference sequence). Here the CDR3 DNA reads TGTGCCAGCAAAATCACTAGCGGCGGAAACAATGAGCAGTTCTTC. Amino acids: CASKITSGGNNEQFF.

The chain is built from TRBV21-1 and TRBJ1-2; TRBD1, as called in the table, went unchecked against the DNA. TRBV21-1 counts as a pseudogene. The CDR3 is 14 amino acids. The CDR3 sequence: CASSKVKGAVGYTF. CDR3 bases: TGTGCCAGCAGCAAAGTCAAGGGGGCGGTTGGCTACACCTTC.

The chain combines TRBV2 with TRBJ2-1, with 10 nucleotides matching TRBD1. V lost 9 bases to trimming and J lost 4 bases; unmatched junction nucleotides: 9. CDR1 is SNHLY, CDR2 FYNNEI, per germline. CDR3 length equals 15 residues. For the CDR3, the DNA is TGTGCCAGTGGGGGGGGACAGGGGCTTTACAATGAGCAGTTCTTC. This sequence encodes CASGGGQGLYNEQFF.

The chain links TRBV7-9 to TRBJ2-5; D is perhaps TRBD2 (7 bases). The germline V gene encodes CDR1 SEHNR and CDR2 FQNEAQ (reference sequence). V shed 8 bases and J shed 1 base, with 26 bases lying between them. The CDR3 spans 18 residues. CDR3 nucleotide sequence: TGTGCCAGCCTTTGGGGCCCAGGGGAGGGGATGACCCAAGAGACCCAGTACTTC. Protein product: CASLWGPGEGMTQETQYF.

This clone was counted once. The chain has TRBV9 and TRBJ1-1; a possible D gene is TRBD1 (6 bases). The CDR3 is 17 residues long. Trimming pared 4 bases from V and 5 bases from J, leaving 24 bases between. Germline V CDR1 and CDR2: SGDLS, YYNGEE. CDR3 nucleotide sequence: TGTGCCAGCAGCTACCTGGGACGAGGTAGTAGGGGGACTGAAGCTTTCTTT. This translates into CASSYLGRGSRGTEAFF.

The CDR3 loop reads CASNIGTTYEQYF. In DNA, the CDR3 is TGTGCCAGCAACATAGGGACCACCTACGAGCAGTACTTC. V usage is TRBV7-9 and J usage is TRBJ2-7; D may correspond to TRBD1 or TRBD2 (5 bases each). V lost 7 bases and J 2 bases, leaving 12 bases between the germline ends. CDR3 size: 13 residues. Germline V gives CDR1 SEHNR, CDR2 FQNEAQ (reference sequence).